This passage covers 4 T cell receptor beta chains from one sample sequenced in a study of blood T cell repertoires in COVID-19. Here immunoSEQ multiplex PCR was the method, and the copy in TCRdb shows in-frame clones only, minus some. The sample records roughly 100,000 clones, 87% being singletons. Sequenced material: peripheral blood. The receptors shown here come from a man between 50 and 59 years old in a cohort sampled during active COVID-19.

The rearrangement joins TRBV19 to TRBJ2-1, with D hard to call. V was trimmed by 5 bases and J by 2 bases, leaving 16 bases between them. The CDR3 totals 16 residues. Germline CDR1 is LNHDA and CDR2 is SQIVND (reference sequence). The CDR3 spells CASSESGLAPYNEQFF. CDR3 bases: TGTGCCAGTAGTGAGTCTGGGTTAGCCCCCTACAATGAGCAGTTCTTC.

The gene calls are TRBV6-2 or TRBV6-3 and TRBJ2-7; TRBD1 agrees at 9 bases. J was trimmed by 4 bases and V by 8 bases; bases with no gene match: 12. The CDR3 loop spans 15 amino acids. The germline V gene encodes CDR1 MNHEY and CDR2 SVGEGT. Here the CDR3 DNA reads TGTGCCAGCTGCCAACGGGACAGGGCAAGATACGAGCAGTACTTC. Protein product: CASCQRDRARYEQYF.

This clone was picked up a small number of times. V and J are TRBV6-5 and TRBJ1-5, with 8 bases fitting TRBD1. The CDR3 consists of 16 residues. Germline V gene data show CDR1 as MNHEY and CDR2 as SVGAGI. The V segment lost 4 bases and the J segment 2 bases; nucleotides outside the gene matches: 7. CDR3 in DNA: TGTGCCAGCAGTTCCCGCCCGACAGGGGGCAATCAGCCCCAGCATTTT. This translates into CASSSRPTGGNQPQHF.

V is TRBV5-8 and J is TRBJ2-5, with D possibly matching TRBD2 (7 bases). Trimming took off 7 bases at V and 5 bases at J, with 18 bases between the two ends. The germline CDR1 and CDR2 sequences are SGHTS and YDEGEE. The CDR3 has 14 amino acids. CDR3 amino acids: CASGLGGAPETQYF. In DNA form, the CDR3 reads TGTGCCAGCGGGCTAGGGGGGGCCCCGGAGACCCAGTACTTC.